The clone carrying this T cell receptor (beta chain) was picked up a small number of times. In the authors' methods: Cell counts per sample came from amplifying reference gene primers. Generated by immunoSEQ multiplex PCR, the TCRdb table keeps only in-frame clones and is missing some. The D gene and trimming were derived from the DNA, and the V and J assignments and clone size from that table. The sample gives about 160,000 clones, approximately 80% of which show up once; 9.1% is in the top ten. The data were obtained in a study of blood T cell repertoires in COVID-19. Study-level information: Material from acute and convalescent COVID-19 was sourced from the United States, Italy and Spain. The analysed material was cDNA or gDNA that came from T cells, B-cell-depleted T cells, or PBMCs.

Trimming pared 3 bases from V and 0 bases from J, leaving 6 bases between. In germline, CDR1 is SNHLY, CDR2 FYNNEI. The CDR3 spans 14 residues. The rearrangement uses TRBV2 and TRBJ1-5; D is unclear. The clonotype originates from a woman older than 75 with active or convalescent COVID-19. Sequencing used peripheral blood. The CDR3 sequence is CASSEGSSNQPQHF. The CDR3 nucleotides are TGTGCCAGCAGTGAGGGGAGTAGCAATCAGCCCCAGCATTTT.